The rows below give T cell receptor beta chains drawn from one sample of a study of immune cell composition in non-small cell lung cancer. The table came from immunoSEQ multiplex PCR; TCRdb's copy has only in-frame clones and leaves some out. Of around 2,200 clones in the sample, around 75% were seen once. Sequencing used lung tumor tissue. Receptor source: a human donor with non-small cell lung cancer. Both conserved end residues are part of each CDR3. The order of the fields is clone size, V gene, D gene, J gene, CDR3 DNA, CDR3 protein. A D gene is named only where the DNA matches it firmly. Expanded clones are given a class, and other clones once, few, many or no size at all.

>few|TRBV7-8|.|TRBJ2-7
TGTGCCAGCAGCAAAGCGGGCCTCTCCTACGAGCAGTACTTC
CASSKAGLSYEQYF
>.|TRBV7-9|TRBD1|TRBJ1-4
TGTGCCAGCAGCTACACAGGGGGCGGGCATGAAAAACTGTTTTTT
CASSYTGGGHEKLFF
>.|TRBV5-1|.|TRBJ1-1
TGCGCCAGCAGTCTGGTTAGGGGATACACTGAAGCTTTCTTT
CASSLVRGYTEAFF
>.|TRBV9|TRBD1|TRBJ1-5
TGTGCCAGCATAAGACAGGGGGCGAGTCTGGGGGGCAATCAGCCCCAGCATTTT
CASIRQGASLGGNQPQHF
>.|TRBV7-9|TRBD1|TRBJ2-3
TGTGCCAGCAGCCTCCAGACAGGGGGGGATACGCAGTATTTT
CASSLQTGGDTQYF
>.|TRBV10-2|.|TRBJ1-2
TGCGCCAGCAGCCCGCGGGGATCGTTCTATGGCTACACCTTC
CASSPRGSFYGYTF
>.|TRBV28|TRBD1|TRBJ2-7
TGTGCCAGCAGACGAGACAGGGGCTTCCATTACGAGCAGTACTTC
CASRRDRGFHYEQYF
>.|TRBV23-1|TRBD1|TRBJ2-1
TGCGCCAGCAGTCAACCGACAGGGCGCGAGCAGTTCTTC
CASSQPTGREQFF
>.|TRBV6-5|.|TRBJ1-1
TGTGCCAGCAGTTCCACGGGGAACACTGAAGCTTTCTTT
CASSSTGNTEAFF
>few|TRBV7-9|.|TRBJ1-2
TGTGCCAGCAGCTTAGCGGAGTTTGGCTACACCTTC
CASSLAEFGYTF
>.|TRBV5-1|TRBD2|TRBJ2-3
TGCGCCAGCAGCTTACCCGAGCGGGCGGGAGGGGGGAGGGGAGATACGCAGTATTTT
CASSLPERAGGGRGDTQYF
>.|TRBV7-3|TRBD2|TRBJ2-1
TGTGCCAGCAGCTTACCTAGCGGGTCGCACAATGAGCAGTTCTTC
CASSLPSGSHNEQFF
>once|TRBV18|.|TRBJ1-2
TGTGCCAGCTCTGATGGGGGCAGCTATGGCTACACCTTC
CASSDGGSYGYTF
>.|TRBV27|.|TRBJ1-4
TGTGCCAGCAGCCCCCAGGGCGAAAAACTGTTTTTT
CASSPQGEKLFF
>.|TRBV19|TRBD2|TRBJ2-7
TGTGCCAGTAGTATAATAAGCGGGGGCCGTCTCCCCTACGAGCAGTACTTC
CASSIISGGRLPYEQYF
>.|TRBV7-6|.|TRBJ2-7
TGTGCCAGCAGCTTCGGGCAGGGGATTTACGAGCAGTACTTC
CASSFGQGIYEQYF
>.|TRBV7-3|TRBD2|TRBJ2-3
TGTGCCAGCAGCCTAGGGGGACTAGCGACAGATACGCAGTATTTT
CASSLGGLATDTQYF
>few|TRBV19|.|TRBJ2-2
TGTGCCAGTAGTCCCGTATCCTACACCGGGGAGCTGTTTTTT
CASSPVSYTGELFF
>.|TRBV20-1|.|TRBJ2-7
TGCAGTGCTAGGGAGTGGAACGAGCAGTACTTC
CSAREWNEQYF
>.|TRBV18|.|TRBJ2-7
TGTGCCAGCTCACCGGAGAGAGAACGGCAGTACTTC
CASSPERERQYF
>.|TRBV11-2|.|TRBJ2-1
TGTGCCAGCTGCCCTAGCTTCCACAATGAGCAGTTCTTC
CASCPSFHNEQFF
>few|TRBV7-9|TRBD1|TRBJ1-2
TGTGCCAGCAGCTTGGGAGGACAGGGAGGAGGCTACACCTTC
CASSLGGQGGGYTF
>large|TRBV5-4|.|TRBJ2-7
TGTGCCAGCAGCTTCCGGGGTTTCGACGAGCAGTACTTC
CASSFRGFDEQYF
>.|TRBV27|TRBD1|TRBJ1-1
TGTGCCAGCTGCGACAGGGGGGGGCTGAACACTGAAGCTTTCTTT
CASCDRGGLNTEAFF
>.|TRBV11-2|.|TRBJ2-5
TGTGCCAGCAGCTTAGATCGCCAAGAGACCCAGTACTTC
CASSLDRQETQYF
>.|TRBV6-5|.|TRBJ1-1
TGTGCCAGCAGTCCCCACGGGGTAGGGAACACTGAAGCTTTCTTT
CASSPHGVGNTEAFF
>.|TRBV11-1|TRBD2|TRBJ2-2
TGTGCCAGCAGCTCGGGAGGAGTTACTGGGGAGCTGTTTTTT
CASSSGGVTGELFF
>.|TRBV11-1|TRBD1|TRBJ2-7
TGTGCCAGCAGCTCAGGGAAGGGGACAGGCTACGAGCAGTACTTC
CASSSGKGTGYEQYF
>.|TRBV4-3|TRBD2|TRBJ2-7
TGCGCCAGCAGCCCAGTAGCGGGAGGGCCTCCCGAGCAGTACTTC
CASSPVAGGPPEQYF
>.|TRBV15|.|TRBJ2-1
TGTGCCACCAGCAGAGATTTTGGAGATGAGCAGTTCTTC
CATSRDFGDEQFF
>.|TRBV7-9|.|TRBJ1-2
TGTGCCAGCAGCCACGGGCAGGGCTATGGCTACACCTTC
CASSHGQGYGYTF
>.|TRBV11-3|TRBD2|TRBJ2-1
TGTGCCAGCAGCTTCACTAGCGGGGCCTACAATGAGCAGTTCTTC
CASSFTSGAYNEQFF
>.|TRBV7-8|.|TRBJ1-3
TGTGCCAGCAGCTTAGCGCTTGCTGGGAGCTCTGGAAACACCATATATTTT
CASSLALAGSSGNTIYF
>.|TRBV2|.|TRBJ2-3
TGTGCCAGCAGCCCCAACGGTCGCACAGATACGCAGTATTTT
CASSPNGRTDTQYF
>few|TRBV19|.|TRBJ1-3
TGTGCCAGTTTGGCAGGGCACGCTGGAAACACCATATATTTT
CASLAGHAGNTIYF
>few|TRBV6-6|TRBD1|TRBJ1-2
TGTGCCAGCAGTTACTCCCAGGGGGGCTATGGCTACACCTTC
CASSYSQGGYGYTF
>.|TRBV6-1|TRBD1|TRBJ1-6
TGTGCCAGCAGCCGACAGGGGGCGCCCGGTTCACCCCTCCACTTT
CASSRQGAPGSPLHF
>.|TRBV9|TRBD2|TRBJ2-7
TGTGCCAGCAGCACCGGGACTAGCTCCCGCGAGCAGTACTTC
CASSTGTSSREQYF
>.|TRBV9|TRBD1|TRBJ1-2
TGTGCCAGCAGCGTAACCCCCGGGACAGGGGTGAGCTATGGCTACACCTTC
CASSVTPGTGVSYGYTF
>.|TRBV6-6|.|TRBJ1-4
TGTGCCAGCAGTTTCGTCCAGGGAAGAGAAAAACTGTTTTTT
CASSFVQGREKLFF
>.|TRBV6-6|.|TRBJ1-5
TGTGCCAGCAGTTCTTTAGGGTCGGGACAGCCCCAGCATTTT
CASSSLGSGQPQHF